This T cell receptor beta chain was captured by sequencing in a study of shared clonotypes between healthy human individuals. Study findings and constraints: On the whole, naive subsets had larger estimated richness than memory subsets had.

Data came from immunoSEQ multiplex PCR; TCRdb stores just in-frame clones and leaves some out. The sample shows over 1.4 million clones, approximately 97% of them seen only once. With respect to this clone: Its target is unknown.

Donors were healthy HIV-negative adults without recent acute infections or vaccinations. The donors were all Caucasian adults (living in Nashville, Tennessee). A split of CD4+ cells into CD45RA+ naive and CD45RA-negative memory subsets was performed. This CDR3 contains 14 residues. Germline CDR1 and CDR2: SGHRS and YFSETQ. Trimming at V came to 5 bases and at J to 7 bases, leaving 9 bases not matched to a gene. Sequences were obtained from naive CD4+ T cells sorted from blood. Noted subset: CD45RA+ positively selected. This TCR derives from a man aged 30 to 45 in good health. The chain recombines TRBV5-1 with TRBJ1-5, with TRBD1 matching over 7 bases. The CDR3 reads CASRSGTGEQPQHF. DNA for the CDR3: TGCGCCAGCAGATCCGGAACAGGGGAACAGCCCCAGCATTTT.